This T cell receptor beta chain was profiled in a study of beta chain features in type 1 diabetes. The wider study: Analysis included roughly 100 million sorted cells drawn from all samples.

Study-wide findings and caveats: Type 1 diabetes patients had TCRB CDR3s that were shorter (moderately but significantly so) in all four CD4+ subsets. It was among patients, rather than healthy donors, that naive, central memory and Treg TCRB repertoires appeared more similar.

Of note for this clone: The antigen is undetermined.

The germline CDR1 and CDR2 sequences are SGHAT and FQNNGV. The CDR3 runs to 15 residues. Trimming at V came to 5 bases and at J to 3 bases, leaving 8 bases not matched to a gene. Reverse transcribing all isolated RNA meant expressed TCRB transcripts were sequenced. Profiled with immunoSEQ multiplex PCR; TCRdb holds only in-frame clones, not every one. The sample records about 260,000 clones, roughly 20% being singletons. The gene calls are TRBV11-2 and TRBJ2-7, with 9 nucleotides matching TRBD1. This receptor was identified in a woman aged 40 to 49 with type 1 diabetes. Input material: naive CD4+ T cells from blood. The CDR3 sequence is CASSLGQGIYYEQYF. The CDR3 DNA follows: TGTGCCAGCAGCCTAGGACAGGGGATCTACTACGAGCAGTACTTC.